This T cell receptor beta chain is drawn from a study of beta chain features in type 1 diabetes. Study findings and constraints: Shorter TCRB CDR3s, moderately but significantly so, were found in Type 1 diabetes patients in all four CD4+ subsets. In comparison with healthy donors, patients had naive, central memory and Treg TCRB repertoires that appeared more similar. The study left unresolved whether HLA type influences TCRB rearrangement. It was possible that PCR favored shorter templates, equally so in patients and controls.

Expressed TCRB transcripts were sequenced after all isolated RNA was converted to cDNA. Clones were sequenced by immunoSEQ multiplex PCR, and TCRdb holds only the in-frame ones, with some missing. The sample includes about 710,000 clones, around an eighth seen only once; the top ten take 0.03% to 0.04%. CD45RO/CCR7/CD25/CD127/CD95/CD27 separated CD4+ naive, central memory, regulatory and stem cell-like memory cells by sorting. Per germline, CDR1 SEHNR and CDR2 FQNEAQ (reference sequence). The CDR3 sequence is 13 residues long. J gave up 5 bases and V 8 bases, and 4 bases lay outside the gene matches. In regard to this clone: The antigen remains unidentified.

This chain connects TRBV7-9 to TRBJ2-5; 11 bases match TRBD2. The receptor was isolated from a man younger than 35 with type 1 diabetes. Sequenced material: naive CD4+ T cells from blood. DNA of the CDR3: TGTGCCAGCGGGACTAGCGGAGGGGAGACCCAGTACTTC. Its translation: CASGTSGGETQYF.